Presented here are 27 T cell receptor beta chains from one specimen sequenced in a study of early T cells in non-severe SARS-CoV-2 infection (dated by TCRdb to the early 2020s). The method was 5' RACE. Sequencing used a NextSeq 500. Starting from the raw public reads, TCRdb applied fastp trimming at Q25, assembled clones with MiXCR and retained in-frame beta chains. Each record represents a unique CDR3 protein, reported with the most common genes and DNA among its rows. The sample has more than 30,000 distinct CDR3 sequences on record, approximately 7.1% of them singletons. Clones ranked in the top ten supply 10% to 15% of the sample. Sequenced here: whole blood, sampled at baseline. These receptors came from an adult who was a healthcare worker with PCR-confirmed SARS-CoV-2 infection or an uninfected control (not recorded which).

This clonotype occurred many times. The genes are TRBV4-3 and TRBJ1-3; no definite D call. V was cut by 0 bases and J by 2 bases, with 8 bases left in between. Per germline, CDR1 LGHNA and CDR2 YSLEER. CDR3 length equals 15 residues. The CDR3 DNA reads as TGCGCCAGCAGCCAAGATGATAAGGCTGGAAACACCATATATTTT. Translated: CASSQDDKAGNTIYF.

A few counts support this clonotype. The CDR3 here is CASRVLTSYEQYF. The CDR3 DNA is TGTGCCAGCCGAGTCCTGACCTCCTACGAGCAGTACTTC. The chain is built from TRBV7-8 and TRBJ2-7; D uncertain. Between the trimmed V and J ends, which lost 8 bases and 0 bases, there was a span of 11 bases. The CDR3 has 13 amino acids. Germline V gene data show CDR1 as SGHVS and CDR2 as FQNEAQ.

V gene TRBV28 combines with J gene TRBJ1-1; D not resolved. V was shortened by 8 bases and J by 5 bases, with 9 bases between the two germline ends. Germline CDR1 is MDHEN and CDR2 is SYDVKM. This CDR3 spans 11 amino acids. The CDR3 reads CASPGPTEAFF. CDR3 nucleotides: TGTGCCAGCCCTGGGCCTACTGAAGCTTTCTTT.

This clonotype was observed many times. The chain uses TRBV10-3 and TRBJ1-2; 7 positions agree with TRBD1. Looked up from germline, CDR1 is ENHRY and CDR2 is SYGVKD. V was clipped by 6 bases and J by 2 bases; unmatched bases: 3. The CDR3 runs 13 residues. CDR3 in amino acids: CAISQGENYGYTF. CDR3 nucleotides: TGTGCCATCAGCCAGGGGGAGAACTATGGCTACACCTTC.

The V call is TRBV6-5, the J call TRBJ2-7; 7 bases fit TRBD2. The J segment lost 5 bases and the V segment lost 2 bases, leaving 3 bases of the junction unmatched. CDR3 length: 13 residues. CDR1 is MNHEY and CDR2 is SVGAGI in the germline V gene. CDR3 in amino acids: CASSYGGVNEQYV. In DNA form, the CDR3 reads TGTGCCAGCAGTTACGGGGGGGTTAACGAGCAGTACGTC.

This clonotype was observed many times. The chain couples TRBV20-1 to TRBJ1-1, with TRBD1 as a possible D gene (6 bases). V shed 3 bases and J shed 7 bases, with 12 bases lying between them. The CDR3 spans 12 residues. CDR1 and CDR2 (germline): DFQATT, SNEGSKA (reference sequence). Here the CDR3 reads CSARKPQGEAFF. In DNA, the CDR3 is TGCAGTGCTAGGAAACCACAGGGTGAAGCTTTCTTT.

There are many counts of this clonotype. The V call is TRBV15, the J call TRBJ1-5; 7 positions agree with TRBD1. This CDR3 has 13 amino acids. The trim removed 2 bases at V and 6 bases at J, leaving 1 base unmatched. Germline V CDR1 and CDR2: LNHNV, YYDKDF (reference sequence). In DNA, the CDR3 is TGTGCCACCAGCAGAAGGGACAGTCAGCCCCAGCATTTT. Its translation is CATSRRDSQPQHF.

The rearrangement uses TRBV27 and TRBJ2-1; TRBD2 aligns across 12 bases. V lost 3 bases, J lost 5 bases, and 5 bases stayed unmatched. The CDR3 covers 16 residues. CDR1 is MNHEY, CDR2 SMNVEV, per germline (reference sequence). This CDR3 reads CASSLNGLAGNNEQFF. CDR3 sequence (DNA): TGTGCCAGCAGTTTGAACGGACTAGCGGGGAACAATGAGCAGTTCTTC.

This clonotype was counted ten times or more. The V call is TRBV28, the J call TRBJ2-3, with 7 nucleotides matching TRBD2. Germline assignment: CDR1 MDHEN and CDR2 SYDVKM. The J segment lost 0 bases and the V segment lost 1 base, leaving 10 bases of the junction unmatched. This CDR3 has 18 amino acids. The CDR3 sequence: CASSLSPWWRESTDTQYF. Written as DNA, the CDR3 is TGTGCCAGCAGTTTATCCCCTTGGTGGCGGGAGAGCACAGATACGCAGTATTTT.

This clonotype has a count of ten or more. The chain carries TRBV6-5 and TRBJ1-2; the match to TRBD1 covers 7 bases. The CDR3 is 13 residues long. The germline V gene has CDR1 MNHEY and CDR2 SVGAGI. V dropped 7 bases and J dropped 4; count of bases not matched to a gene: 6. CDR3 sequence (DNA): TGTGCCAGCACAAGAGGACAGGTCTATGGCTACACCTTC. Its translation: CASTRGQVYGYTF.

V usage is TRBV19 and J usage is TRBJ2-5, with TRBD2 matching over 12 bases. J gave up 5 bases and V 4 bases, and 17 bases lay outside the gene matches. Germline V lookup: CDR1 LNHDA, CDR2 SQIVND (reference sequence). The CDR3 has 19 amino acids. The DNA for the CDR3 is TGTGCCAGTAGTAAGGGACTAGCGGGTTCGTCCGCAGTTATGGAGACCCAGTACTTC. Its protein is CASSKGLAGSSAVMETQYF.

This clonotype has at least ten counts. The chain is built from TRBV4-1 and TRBJ2-1; TRBD2 matches at 7 bases. This CDR3 region has 14 residues. With 2 bases clipped from V and 6 bases from J, the junction kept 4 bases outside the gene matches. CDR1 MGHRA and CDR2 YSYEKL come from the germline V gene. Here the CDR3 DNA reads TGCGCCAGCAGCCAAATAGTAGCGGGCAATGAGCAGTTCTTC. The encoded protein is CASSQIVAGNEQFF.

This clonotype has a count of ten or more. The chain uses TRBV7-3 and TRBJ2-3, with TRBD1 matching 7 bases. Trimming cost V 0 bases and J 1 base; bases outside gene matches: 1. The germline CDR1 and CDR2 sequences are SGHTA and FQGTGA. The CDR3 has 15 amino acids. The CDR3 DNA reads as TGTGCCAGCAGCTTAACCGGGACAGGCACAGATACGCAGTATTTT. It codes for CASSLTGTGTDTQYF.

There are a few counts of this clonotype. V and J are TRBV5-1 and TRBJ2-3; the match to TRBD2 covers 10 bases. From germline, CDR1 is SGHRS and CDR2 YFSETQ. V was pared by 4 bases and J by 0 bases, with 2 bases of the junction left unmatched. The CDR3 is made up of 15 amino acids. The CDR3 nucleotides are TGCGCCAGCAGCCTAGCGGGAGCGAGCACAGATACGCAGTATTTT. This codes for CASSLAGASTDTQYF.

The chain links TRBV29-1 to TRBJ2-5; 9 nucleotides line up with TRBD2. The CDR3 sequence is 12 residues long. In germline, CDR1 is SQVTM, CDR2 ANQGSEA. V dropped 6 bases and J dropped 2; count of bases not matched to a gene: 1. The DNA for the CDR3 is TGCAGCGTCAGCGGGGGGCAAGAGACCCAGTACTTC. It translates to CSVSGGQETQYF.

In this sample, this clonotype turned up a few times. The gene calls are TRBV7-8 and TRBJ2-2; the D call may be TRBD1 or TRBD2 (5 bases each). Germline assignment: CDR1 SGHVS and CDR2 FQNEAQ. With 4 bases removed from V and 7 bases from J, the gap between germline ends came to 22 bases. The CDR3 totals 17 residues. The CDR3 protein is CASSWTGTPKADGELFF. The CDR3 region has the DNA TGTGCCAGCAGCTGGACCGGGACCCCTAAGGCGGACGGGGAGCTGTTTTTT.

The sample holds a few counts of this clonotype. The rearrangement links TRBV7-2 to TRBJ2-3; the match to TRBD2 covers 8 bases. The CDR3 spans 16 residues. Losses at the gene ends were 4 bases for V and 7 bases for J; bases not matched to a gene: 13. CDR1 SGHTA and CDR2 FQGNSA come from the germline V gene. The CDR3 protein is CTSSSRAGLVSNTQYF. DNA of the CDR3: TGTACCAGCAGCTCGAGGGCGGGACTAGTGAGTAATACGCAGTATTTT.

This clonotype appeared a few times. The V call is TRBV6-5, the J call TRBJ2-1, with 8 bases identical to TRBD2. The CDR3 totals 15 residues. The germline V gene encodes CDR1 MNHEY and CDR2 SVGAGI. The junction had 11 bases not matched to a gene; V was cut back by 6 bases and J by 7 bases. The chain's CDR3 is CASRPSGPRGNEQFF. The CDR3 region has the DNA TGTGCCAGCAGACCTAGCGGGCCCAGAGGAAATGAGCAGTTCTTC.

Many counts were recorded for this clonotype. The V and J genes are TRBV29-1 and TRBJ2-3, with D perhaps matching TRBD2 (5 bases). CDR1 and CDR2 (germline): SQVTM, ANQGSEA. CDR3 size: 14 residues. Trimming removed 4 bases at V and 0 bases at J, with 11 bases between. The CDR3 coding sequence is TGCAGCGTTGCATACGGAGGTAGCACAGATACGCAGTATTTT. As protein: CSVAYGGSTDTQYF.

This clonotype was observed a few times. The chain uses TRBV7-6 and TRBJ2-1; D gene uncertain. Germline values: CDR1 SGHVS, CDR2 FNYEAQ. The CDR3 totals 13 residues. V was shortened by 4 bases and J by 6 bases, with 10 bases between the two germline ends. The CDR3 nucleotides read TGTGCCAGCAGCTCCGGACCCGGCAATGAGCAGTTCTTC. Its protein product is CASSSGPGNEQFF.

This clonotype was seen ten or more times. This chain joins TRBV11-2 and TRBJ1-1, with 7 bases lining up with TRBD1. The CDR3 runs 14 residues. From germline, CDR1 is SGHAT and CDR2 FQNNGV. Trimming took 3 bases from V and 0 from J; bases not matched to a gene: 1. The CDR3 DNA is TGTGCCAGCAGCTTCGACAGGGTGAACACTGAAGCTTTCTTT. It translates to CASSFDRVNTEAFF. The complete variable domain, with remaining parts taken from reference TRBV11-2 and TRBJ1-1, reads EAGVAQSPRYKIIEKRQSVAFWCNPISGHATLYWYQQILGQGPKLLIQFQNNGVVDDSQLPKDRFSAERLKGVDSTLKIQPAKLEDSAVYLCASSFDRVNTEAFFGQGTRLTVV.

V usage is TRBV20-1 and J usage is TRBJ2-4; a weak D match, TRBD2 (6 bases). The V gene lost 6 bases and the J gene lost 5 bases, with 14 bases spanning the gap. Germline V lookup: CDR1 DFQATT, CDR2 SNEGSKA (reference sequence). This CDR3 comprises 13 residues. In DNA form, the CDR3 reads TGCAGTGCATTACCCCCGGGGGAAAACATTCAGTACTTC. This translates into CSALPPGENIQYF.

This clonotype was seen a handful of times. The chain links TRBV12-5 to TRBJ1-4, with 7 bases that match TRBD1. The CDR3 has 15 amino acids. Germline CDR1 reads LGHNT; CDR2 reads FRNRAP. V lost 1 base to trimming and J lost 5 bases; unmatched junction nucleotides: 4. In nucleotides, the CDR3 is TGTGCTAGTGGTTTGGGGGGGACAGCAAATGAAAAACTGTTTTTT. Encoded protein: CASGLGGTANEKLFF.

This clonotype was counted ten times or more. The V call is TRBV27, the J call TRBJ2-3; 15 bases align to TRBD2. This CDR3 region has 17 residues. The germline V gene has CDR1 MNHEY and CDR2 SMNVEV (reference sequence). The J segment lost 6 bases and the V segment lost 3 bases, leaving 7 bases of the junction unmatched. CDR3 nucleotide sequence: TGTGCCAGCAGTTTCTCCCCAGGACTAGCGGGAGGGGATACGCAGTATTTT. Residues: CASSFSPGLAGGDTQYF.

This clonotype was counted at least ten times. At one end the junction does not follow the germline gene, possibly because of a read error. This chain links TRBV7-7 with TRBJ2-1; TRBD1 agrees at 9 bases. The CDR3 is 15 amino acids. Germline loops: CDR1 SSHAT, CDR2 FNYEAQ (reference sequence). CDR3 bases: TGTGCTAGCAGCCAGGGACAGGGTCACTACAATGAGCAGTTCTTC. Its translation: CASSQGQGHYNEQFF.

The rearrangement joins TRBV29-1 to TRBJ1-2; perhaps TRBD1 as D (5 bases). Germline values: CDR1 SQVTM, CDR2 ANQGSEA. V was trimmed by 2 bases and J by 8 bases, leaving 18 bases between them. The CDR3 has 14 residues. The CDR3 spells CSVEIGFGGDGYTF. The CDR3 region has the DNA TGCAGCGTTGAAATCGGTTTCGGGGGTGACGGCTACACCTTC.

This chain uses TRBV19 with TRBJ2-7; 8 bases fit TRBD1. With 8 bases clipped from V and 3 bases from J, the junction kept 0 bases outside the gene matches. From germline, CDR1 is LNHDA and CDR2 SQIVND (reference sequence). The CDR3 is made up of 11 amino acids. The CDR3 DNA follows: TGTGCCAGTGGACAGGGCTACGAGCAGTACTTC. Translated, it gives CASGQGYEQYF. The full variable domain, in which reference TRBV19 and TRBJ2-7 provide the parts outside the CDR3, is DGGITQSPKYLFRKEGQNVTLSCEQNLNHDAMYWYRQDPGQGLRLIYYSQIVNDFQKGDIAEGYSVSREKKESFPLTVTSAQKNPTAFYLCASGQGYEQYFGPGTRLTVT.